This T cell receptor beta chain was documented in a study of blood T cells in healthy people across ages. V lost 3 bases and J lost 1, with 9 bases in between. The germline V gene encodes CDR1 LGHNA and CDR2 YSLEER. The CDR3 spans 14 residues. Alongside a J-beta primer mix, a sample-barcoded 5' primer served in a second PCR lasting roughly 6 to 12 cycles. In TCRdb, the 5' RACE reads were re-called with MiXCR into one record per CDR3 protein. Among 1,800,000 or so distinct CDR3 sequences listed, 35% to 50% were seen once. Sequenced sample: blood. The V gene is TRBV4-3, the J gene TRBJ1-1, with D uncertain. The source is a human donor in good health. CDR3 nucleotides: TGCGCCAGCAGCCACGCACACAGGAACACTGAAGCTTTCTTT. Encoded protein: CASSHAHRNTEAFF.